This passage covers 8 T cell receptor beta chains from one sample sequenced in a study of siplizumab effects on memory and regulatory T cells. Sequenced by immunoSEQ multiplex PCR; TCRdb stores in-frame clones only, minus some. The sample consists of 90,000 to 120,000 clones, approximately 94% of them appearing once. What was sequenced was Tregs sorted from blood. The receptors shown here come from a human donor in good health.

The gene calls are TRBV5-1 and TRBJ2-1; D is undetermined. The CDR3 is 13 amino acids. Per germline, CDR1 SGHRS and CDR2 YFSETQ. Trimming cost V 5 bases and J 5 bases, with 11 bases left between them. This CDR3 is CASRVEVNNEQFF. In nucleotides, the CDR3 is TGCGCCAGCAGGGTAGAGGTTAACAATGAGCAGTTCTTC.

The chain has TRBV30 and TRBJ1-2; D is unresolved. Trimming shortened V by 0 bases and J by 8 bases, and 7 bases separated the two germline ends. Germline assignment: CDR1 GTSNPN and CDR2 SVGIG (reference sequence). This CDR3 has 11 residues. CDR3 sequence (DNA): TGTGCCTGGAGTGTCAGTTGGGGCTACACCTTC. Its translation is CAWSVSWGYTF.

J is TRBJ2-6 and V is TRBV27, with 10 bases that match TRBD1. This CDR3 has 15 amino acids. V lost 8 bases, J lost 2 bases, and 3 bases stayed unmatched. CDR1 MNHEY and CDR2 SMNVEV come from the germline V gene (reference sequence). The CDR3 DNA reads TGTGCCAGCCTGGACAGGGGGGCTGGGGCCAACGTCCTGACTTTC. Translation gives CASLDRGAGANVLTF.

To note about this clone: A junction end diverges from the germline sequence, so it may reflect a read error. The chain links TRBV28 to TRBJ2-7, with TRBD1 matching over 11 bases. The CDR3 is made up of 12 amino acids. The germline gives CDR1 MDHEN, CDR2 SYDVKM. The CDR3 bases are TGTGCCAGCAGTTTAAGGACAGGGGGCAAGGACTTC. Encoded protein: CASSLRTGGKDF. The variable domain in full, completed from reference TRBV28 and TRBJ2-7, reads DVKVTQSSRYLVKRTGEKVFLECVQDMDHENMFWYRQDPGLGLRLIYFSYDVKMKEKGDIPEGYSVSREKKERFSLILESASTNQTSMYLCASSLRTGGKDFGPGTRLTVT.

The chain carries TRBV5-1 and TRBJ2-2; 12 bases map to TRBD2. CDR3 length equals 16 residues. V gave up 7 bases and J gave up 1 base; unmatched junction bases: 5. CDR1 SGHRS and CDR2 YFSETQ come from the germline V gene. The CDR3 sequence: CASFLAGGLNTGELFF. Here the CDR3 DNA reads TGCGCCAGCTTTCTAGCGGGAGGGCTGAACACCGGGGAGCTGTTTTTT.

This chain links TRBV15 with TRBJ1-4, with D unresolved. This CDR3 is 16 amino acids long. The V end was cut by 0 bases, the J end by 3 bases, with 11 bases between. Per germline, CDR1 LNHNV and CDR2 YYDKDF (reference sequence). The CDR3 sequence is CATSRERGRPNEKLFF. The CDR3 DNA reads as TGTGCCACCAGCAGAGAACGAGGGCGCCCTAATGAAAAACTGTTTTTT.

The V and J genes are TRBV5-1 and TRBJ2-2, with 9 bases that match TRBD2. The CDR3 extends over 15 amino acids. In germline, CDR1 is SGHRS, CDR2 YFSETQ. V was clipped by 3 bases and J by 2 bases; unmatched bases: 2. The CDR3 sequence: CASSSGLANTGELFF. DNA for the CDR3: TGCGCCAGCAGCTCGGGACTAGCTAACACCGGGGAGCTGTTTTTT.

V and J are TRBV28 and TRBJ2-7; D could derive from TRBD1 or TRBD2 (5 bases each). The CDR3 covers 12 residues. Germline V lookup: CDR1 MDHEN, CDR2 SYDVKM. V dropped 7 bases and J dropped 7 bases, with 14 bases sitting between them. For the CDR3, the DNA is TGTGCCAGCACCGAGGGGACGGGAGAGCAGTACTTC. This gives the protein CASTEGTGEQYF.